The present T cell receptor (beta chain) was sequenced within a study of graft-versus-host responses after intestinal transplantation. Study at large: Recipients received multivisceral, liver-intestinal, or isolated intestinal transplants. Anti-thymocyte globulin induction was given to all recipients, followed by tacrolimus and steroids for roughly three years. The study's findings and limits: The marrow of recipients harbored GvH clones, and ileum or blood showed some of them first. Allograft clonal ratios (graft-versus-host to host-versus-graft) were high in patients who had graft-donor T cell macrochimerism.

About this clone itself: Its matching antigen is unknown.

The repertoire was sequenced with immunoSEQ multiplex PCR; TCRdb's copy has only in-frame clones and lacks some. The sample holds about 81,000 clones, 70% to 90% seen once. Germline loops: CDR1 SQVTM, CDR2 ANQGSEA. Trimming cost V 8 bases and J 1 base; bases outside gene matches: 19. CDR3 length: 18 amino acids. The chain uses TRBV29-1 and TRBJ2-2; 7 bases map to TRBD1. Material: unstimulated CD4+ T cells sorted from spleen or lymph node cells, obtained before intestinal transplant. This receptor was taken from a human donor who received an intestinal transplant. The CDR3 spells CSPMIPPRQGKNTGELFF. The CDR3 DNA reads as TGCAGCCCCATGATCCCCCCGAGACAGGGAAAGAACACCGGGGAGCTGTTTTTT.